This T cell receptor (beta chain) was found in a study of CXCR3-negative and CXCR3-positive naive CD8 T cells (dated by TCRdb to about 2019). Background for the entire study: About 150 million TRB reads were obtained in total, roughly 1.5 +/- 0.3 million reads per library. The TRBV-TRBJ cluster analysis covered naive subsets from roughly 5 donors and memory cells from 3 donors. Data from under 12 donors, pooled across two independent experiments, went into the diversity and physicochemical repertoire analyses.

Overall study results and their limits: Compared with CXCR3-negative naive cells, CXCR3-positive naive cells had TRB CDR3s with higher hydrophobicity (lower Kidera factor 4), lower energy, and higher strength and volume indices. CXCR3 expression partially decreased after cryopreservation, so most assays used freshly isolated PBMCs. Similar TRBV-TRBJ usage was shown by naive CXCR3-negative and CXCR3-positive cells from the same donor, whereas distinct patterns were shown by memory cells. Both naive subsets had comparably high repertoire diversity, while memory CD8+ T cells had much lower repertoire diversity. Because surface CD5, which has been linked to self-reactivity in mice, was comparable between naive subsets, TCR interaction strength was also inferred from TRB CDR3 physicochemical properties.

The cysteine opens and the phenylalanine closes a CDR3 of 16 amino acids. There is no recorded DNA. CDR1 LGHNA and CDR2 YSLEER are derived from the germline V gene. Each CD8+ T cell subset was flow-sorted in triplicate, and some 310,000 cells per subset were placed directly into RLT lysis buffer. Naive CD8+ T cells were defined stringently as CD45RO-CCR7+CD27+CD95- to exclude memory contaminants. Using standard density gradient centrifugation, peripheral blood mononuclear cells were isolated from buffy coats. Naive CXCR3-negative and CXCR3-positive CD8+ T cells were flow-sorted using a FACSAria III. An RNeasy Mini Kit was used to extract total RNA from the sorted cells. Sequencer: NextSeq 550. The Human TCR Profiling Kit (MiLaboratory) was used to prepare UMI-labeled 5' RACE TRB cDNA libraries. cDNA synthesis used the entire amount of extracted RNA, and PCR amplification then used the entire amount of cDNA produced. The libraries were made side by side, with each library going through the same number of PCR cycles. The authors' pipeline ran thus. With a minimum of two reads required per UMI, MIGEC and MiXCR pulled out about 50,000 +/- 10,000 unique UMI-labeled TRB cDNA molecules from each library. Each library averaged about 38,000 +/- 11,000 functional in-frame TRB CDR3 nucleotide clonotypes without stop codons. After downsampling to 5000 UMI-labeled TRB molecules per sample, diversity metrics such as normalized Shannon-Wiener and Chao1 were calculated in VDJtools. For the central five CDR3 residues, VDJtools calculated physicochemical properties weighted by clonotype size, namely interaction energy, strength, volume and Kidera factor 4. The reads underwent TCRdb reprocessing, giving one record for each CDR3 protein sequence and no DNA. TCRdb's processing, not the authors' own work, is the source of the V and J calls. The sample table records 150,000 to 170,000 distinct CDR3 sequences. The ten largest clones represent about 0.48% of the sample.

As concerns this clonotype: Its target antigen remains unknown.

The chain is encoded by TRBV4-3 joined to TRBJ1-1; without DNA, the TCRdb call of TRBD1 cannot be checked. This clonotype originated in a human donor in good health. Some clones in this sample may be carry-over from other donors' samples. Material for sequencing was naive CXCR3+ CD8+ T cells from blood. The meaning of the sample's cell subset or site label: CD45RO-CCR7+CD27+CD95- naive CD8+ T cells expressing CXCR3 (TNR3+). The CDR3: CASSQLDRASTTEAFF.